This entry lists 25 T cell receptor beta chains sequenced from one sample in a study of cytomegalovirus exposure and HLA in healthy donors. Primers included in the PCR were 60 Vbeta and 13 Jbeta primers. Sequencing used immunoSEQ multiplex PCR; TCRdb keeps in-frame clones, though not all of them. Among more than 80,000 clones listed, around 85% were seen once. The sample consisted of PBMCs. Every receptor here comes from a man in his fifties or sixties in good health and CMV-seronegative.

V and J are TRBV4-3 and TRBJ2-5; 7 nucleotides line up with TRBD1. The CDR3 has 14 residues. Germline CDR1 and CDR2: LGHNA and YSLEER. V lost 1 base to trimming and J lost 3 bases; unmatched junction nucleotides: 2. CDR3: CASSQGQGKETQYF. The CDR3 DNA reads as TGCGCCAGCAGCCAAGGACAGGGCAAAGAGACCCAGTACTTC.

V usage is TRBV19 and J usage is TRBJ1-5, with a possible D match to TRBD1 (6 bases). Trimming shortened V by 5 bases and J by 0 bases, and 14 bases separated the two germline ends. CDR1 is LNHDA, CDR2 SQIVND, per germline (reference sequence). The CDR3 totals 16 residues. Here the CDR3 reads CASSYLGTYSNQPQHF. DNA for the CDR3: TGTGCCAGTAGTTATCTAGGGACATATAGCAATCAGCCCCAGCATTTT.

The rearrangement uses TRBV28 and TRBJ1-2; 9 bases map to TRBD1. The germline V gene has CDR1 MDHEN and CDR2 SYDVKM. This CDR3 is built from 13 residues. Trimming removed 5 bases from V and 8 bases from J; junction bases left unmatched: 6. The CDR3 here is CASSAGQGKGYTF. CDR3 DNA sequence: TGTGCCAGCAGTGCAGGACAGGGGAAGGGCTACACCTTC.

This clone appeared once. The chain has TRBV7-8 and TRBJ2-2, with D hard to call. Germline V gene data show CDR1 as SGHVS and CDR2 as FQNEAQ. Deletions cut 2 bases from V and 5 bases from J, with 6 bases between. This CDR3 has 13 residues. CDR3 protein: CASSLTGTGELFF. CDR3 bases: TGTGCCAGCAGCTTAACCGGGACCGGGGAGCTGTTTTTT.

The V call is TRBV5-1, the J call TRBJ1-4; D is ambiguous. The CDR3 length is 15 residues. Deletions cut 1 base from V and 3 bases from J, with 10 bases between. The germline V gene has CDR1 SGHRS and CDR2 YFSETQ. CDR3 sequence reads: CASSLNPGANEKLFF. The CDR3 nucleotides read TGCGCCAGCAGCTTGAATCCGGGAGCTAATGAAAAACTGTTTTTT.

This rearrangement joins TRBV7-2 to TRBJ2-2; D is uncertain. This CDR3 is 15 amino acids long. Between the trimmed V and J ends, which lost 5 bases and 0 bases, there was a span of 10 bases. Germline CDR1 reads SGHTA; CDR2 reads FQGNSA. The CDR3 reads CASSPQKSNTGELFF. CDR3 DNA sequence: TGTGCCAGCAGCCCCCAAAAATCGAACACCGGGGAGCTGTTTTTT.

The rearrangement uses TRBV5-1 and TRBJ2-2; TRBD1 might be the D (5 bases). Germline CDR1 reads SGHRS; CDR2 reads YFSETQ. CDR3 length: 13 residues. V was pared by 5 bases and J by 1 base, with 6 bases between. CDR3 DNA sequence: TGCGCCAGCAGTACAGGGAACACCGGGGAGCTGTTTTTT. It is translated as CASSTGNTGELFF.

This clone was observed a handful of times. The chain is built from TRBV6-5 and TRBJ1-6; 11 bases agree with TRBD1. Germline V gives CDR1 MNHEY, CDR2 SVGAGI. The CDR3 has 16 residues. After removal of 2 bases from V and 7 bases from J, the junction contained 4 bases not matched to a gene. CDR3 DNA sequence: TGTGCCAGCAGTTACGGGACAGGGGGGGGGAATTCACCCCTCCACTTT. Translating gives CASSYGTGGGNSPLHF.

The chain joins TRBV27 to TRBJ2-3; no reliable D call. Trimming left V 5 bases short and J 1 base short, with 10 bases between. The germline V gene has CDR1 MNHEY and CDR2 SMNVEV (reference sequence). This CDR3 is built from 14 residues. Written as DNA, the CDR3 is TGTGCCAGCAGTCAACCCGGTGGCACAGATACGCAGTATTTT. It translates to CASSQPGGTDTQYF.

The V and J genes are TRBV19 and TRBJ2-2; TRBD1 matches 8 bases. CDR1 is LNHDA and CDR2 is SQIVND in the germline V gene (reference sequence). The CDR3 has 17 amino acids. The trim removed 2 bases at V and 7 bases at J, leaving 12 bases unmatched. In DNA form, the CDR3 reads TGTGCCAGTAGTATATCCCGAGACAGGGGCCGGGGCGGGGAGCTGTTTTTT. Protein sequence: CASSISRDRGRGGELFF.

The J gene is TRBJ2-1, the V gene TRBV2; 9 bases agree with TRBD1. The CDR3 runs to 15 residues. Looked up from germline, CDR1 is SNHLY and CDR2 is FYNNEI. Germline trimming cut 1 base from V and 5 bases from J; bases unmatched to any gene: 3. CDR3 bases: TGTGCCAGCAGTGAAGACCGGGACAGGGACAATGAGCAGTTCTTC. This translates into CASSEDRDRDNEQFF. Looking up the rest from reference TRBV2 and TRBJ2-1 gives the full variable domain: EPEVTQTPSHQVTQMGQEVILRCVPISNHLYFYWYRQILGQKVEFLVSFYNNEISEKSEIFDDQFSVERPDGSNFTLKIRSTKLEDSAMYFCASSEDRDRDNEQFFGPGTRLTVL.

The rearrangement joins TRBV7-2 to TRBJ2-3, with D unclear. Trimming stripped 0 bases from V and 3 bases from J, with 10 bases between. The CDR3 runs 15 residues. The V gene's germline CDR1 is SGHTA and CDR2 FQGNSA. Here the CDR3 reads CASSLATGYTDTQYF. CDR3 in DNA: TGTGCCAGCAGCTTAGCAACGGGTTATACAGATACGCAGTATTTT.

The gene calls are TRBV6-6 and TRBJ2-7; unclear D gene. Germline CDR1 is MNHNY and CDR2 is SVGAGI (reference sequence). The CDR3 consists of 14 residues. Trimming took off 2 bases at V and 2 bases at J, with 10 bases between the two ends. The CDR3 sequence: CASSYHGVTYEQYF. The CDR3 DNA sequence: TGTGCCAGCAGTTACCATGGAGTCACCTACGAGCAGTACTTC.

CDR3 residues: CASSLGQGYQPQHF. DNA for the CDR3: TGTGCCAGCAGTTTAGGGCAGGGTTATCAGCCCCAGCATTTT. This chain connects TRBV28 to TRBJ1-5, with a possible D match to TRBD1 (5 bases). The CDR3 sequence is 14 residues long. CDR1 MDHEN and CDR2 SYDVKM come from the germline V gene. V was clipped by 2 bases and J by 5 bases, with 10 bases between them.

For this clone: Compared with germline, one end of the junction differs, possibly owing to a read error. V is TRBV28 and J is TRBJ2-2; tentatively, D is TRBD2 (7 bases). The length of the CDR3 is 14 residues. Germline values: CDR1 MDHEN, CDR2 SYDVKM. In DNA form, the CDR3 reads TGTGCCAGCTGGAGGGGGGGGAACACCGGGGAGCTGTCTTTT. This codes for CASWRGGNTGELSF.

The chain employs TRBV5-1 and TRBJ1-1; tentatively, D is TRBD1 (5 bases). V shed 5 bases and J shed 3 bases, with 23 bases lying between them. Germline assignment: CDR1 SGHRS and CDR2 YFSETQ. The CDR3 covers 17 residues. CDR3 in DNA: TGCGCCAGCAGTCGCGGGACCGAGCCCCTACGGCACACTGAAGCTTTCTTT. Amino acids: CASSRGTEPLRHTEAFF.

V is TRBV11-3 and J is TRBJ2-2, with D maybe TRBD1 (6 bases). Germline CDR1 is SGHNT and CDR2 is YENEEA. The CDR3 has 14 amino acids. V lost 5 bases to trimming and J lost 3 bases, with 10 bases between them. The CDR3 bases are TGTGCCAGCAGCCCCCGGACAGACACCGGGGAGCTGTTTTTT. This translates into CASSPRTDTGELFF.

This clone came up a few times. The chain couples TRBV29-1 to TRBJ1-2; D remains unclear. Germline V gene data show CDR1 as SQVTM and CDR2 as ANQGSEA. The CDR3 contains 14 residues. Trimming removed 2 bases from V and 4 bases from J, with 14 bases in between. The CDR3 is CSVEKVSEGYGYTF. The DNA of the CDR3 is TGCAGCGTTGAAAAGGTTTCCGAGGGCTATGGCTACACCTTC.

The CDR3: CASSPCRRGCIQYF. In DNA form, the CDR3 reads TGTGCCAGCAGCCCGTGCCGTCGGGGTTGCATTCAGTACTTC. The chain has TRBV11-1 and TRBJ2-4, with D possibly being TRBD2 (5 bases). Germline assignment: CDR1 SGHAT and CDR2 FQDESV (reference sequence). This CDR3 has 14 residues. The V end was cut by 5 bases, the J end by 9 bases, with 17 bases between. Drawing the rest from reference TRBV11-1 and TRBJ2-4, the complete variable domain is EAEVAQSPRYKITEKSQAVAFWCDPISGHATLYWYRQILGQGPELLVQFQDESVVDDSQLPKDRFSAERLKGVDSTLKIQPAELGDSAMYLCASSPCRRGCIQYFGAGTRLSVL.

V and J are TRBV7-9 and TRBJ1-1; 11 nucleotides line up with TRBD1. CDR1 is SEHNR, CDR2 FQNEAQ, per germline (reference sequence). This CDR3 contains 16 residues. Losses at the gene ends were 5 bases for V and 3 bases for J; bases not matched to a gene: 8. CDR3 sequence: CASSPPDRGRDTEAFF. In nucleotides, the CDR3 is TGTGCCAGCAGCCCGCCGGACAGGGGGCGAGACACTGAAGCTTTCTTT.

This chain joins TRBV27 and TRBJ1-3; D is ambiguous. In germline, CDR1 is MNHEY, CDR2 SMNVEV (reference sequence). V shed 8 bases and J shed 0 bases, with 17 bases lying between them. The CDR3 runs 16 residues. CDR3 amino acids: CASPGEFFSSGNTIYF. CDR3 nucleotides: TGTGCCAGCCCCGGGGAGTTTTTTAGCTCTGGAAACACCATATATTTT.

Concerning this clone: At the DNA level, this CDR3 is encoded by other sequences in the same sample as well. The V and J genes are TRBV7-2 and TRBJ2-5, with D uncertain. The length of the CDR3 is 13 residues. V lost 2 bases and J lost 5, with 9 bases in between. The germline V gene has CDR1 SGHTA and CDR2 FQGNSA. The CDR3 protein is CASSLSRQETQYF. The CDR3 nucleotides are TGTGCCAGCAGCTTATCCCGTCAGGAGACCCAGTACTTC.

This chain uses TRBV28 with TRBJ2-7, with D perhaps matching TRBD1 (7 bases). Germline assignment: CDR1 MDHEN and CDR2 SYDVKM. The length of the CDR3 is 15 residues. V was shortened by 2 bases and J by 4 bases, with 15 bases between the two germline ends. The CDR3 nucleotides read TGTGCCAGCAGTTTAAGCCAGGGGGGAAGGTACGAGCAGTACGTC. Amino acids: CASSLSQGGRYEQYV.

This chain connects TRBV5-1 to TRBJ2-3; perhaps TRBD1 as D (6 bases). The CDR3 runs 17 residues. Germline V gene sequence: CDR1 SGHRS, CDR2 YFSETQ. V lost 3 bases and J lost 2, with 19 bases in between. CDR3 in DNA: TGCGCCAGCAGCTCAACGGACAGACCAACACCCACAGATACGCAGTATTTT. This gives the protein CASSSTDRPTPTDTQYF.

J is TRBJ2-1 and V is TRBV11-1, with TRBD1 as a possible D gene (7 bases). Germline values: CDR1 SGHAT, CDR2 FQDESV (reference sequence). V was pared by 5 bases and J by 4 bases, with 15 bases between. This CDR3 comprises 15 residues. CDR3 bases: TGTGCCAGCAGCCCCGGGGGACAGAGTTACAATGAGCAGTTCTTC. It encodes CASSPGGQSYNEQFF.